This TCR beta chain comes out of a study of Ad26.COV2.S vaccination and SARS-CoV-2 variants. Looked up from germline, CDR1 is SGHDT and CDR2 is YYEEEE. V was shortened by 2 bases and J by 5 bases, with 11 bases between the two germline ends. CDR3 length: 13 residues. The data were produced by immunoSEQ multiplex PCR, yet TCRdb's version contains in-frame clones alone and is incomplete. The repertoire has roughly 350,000 clones, around 88% of them found once; the top ten carry approximately 5%. This sample's treatment: around 19 received Ad26.COV2.S at low or high dose, single or two shots; several received placebo; per-sample allocation not given. Samples came from day 63 after the first vaccine or placebo injection.

The sequence came from a person aged 18-65 years who received the Ad26.COV2.S COVID-19 vaccine or a placebo. The input for sequencing was peripheral blood, taken in a trial of Ad26.COV2.S vaccine versus placebo. This chain uses TRBV5-6 with TRBJ2-7; D is possibly TRBD1 or TRBD2 (5 bases each). The CDR3 sequence: CASSLGTADEQYF. The CDR3 nucleotides read TGTGCCAGCAGCTTAGGGACCGCAGACGAGCAGTACTTC.